These 12 T cell receptor beta chains were sequenced from one sample in a study of cytomegalovirus exposure and HLA in healthy donors. Vbeta (60) and Jbeta (13) primers were used in the PCR. The repertoire was sequenced with immunoSEQ multiplex PCR; TCRdb's copy has only in-frame clones and lacks some. The sample has roughly 83,000 clones; about 81% are singletons. Specimen: PBMCs. The source is a man aged 60-69 years in good health and CMV-seronegative.

V and J are TRBV30 and TRBJ1-3; D unclear. CDR1 GTSNPN and CDR2 SVGIG come from the germline V gene (reference sequence). The CDR3 contains 15 residues. Trimming left V 5 bases short and J 0 bases short, with 14 bases between. The CDR3 reads CAWGPGMGSGNTIYF. The CDR3 DNA is TGTGCCTGGGGGCCAGGAATGGGCTCTGGAAACACCATATATTTT.

The chain carries TRBV27 and TRBJ2-5, with 8 bases matching TRBD2. Germline V gives CDR1 MNHEY, CDR2 SMNVEV (reference sequence). The CDR3 is 14 residues long. V trimming: 5 bases; J trimming: 7 bases; junction bases outside the gene matches: 9. CDR3 sequence reads: CASSPLAGSGTQYF. The CDR3 DNA reads TGTGCCAGCAGTCCGTTAGCGGGGAGTGGGACCCAGTACTTC.

The chain carries TRBV2 and TRBJ2-1; unclear D gene. This CDR3 spans 11 amino acids. Trimming cost V 6 bases and J 3 bases, with 3 bases left between them. CDR1 and CDR2 (germline): SNHLY, FYNNEI. In DNA form, the CDR3 reads TGTGCCAGCAGCGTCTACAATGAGCAGTTCTTC. This sequence encodes CASSVYNEQFF.

This chain links TRBV4-1 with TRBJ2-7; no firm D call. The CDR3 loop spans 15 amino acids. The germline gives CDR1 MGHRA, CDR2 YSYEKL. V dropped 0 bases and J dropped 6 bases, with 15 bases sitting between them. CDR3 sequence reads: CASSQDSTIRSEQYF. CDR3 DNA: TGCGCCAGCAGCCAAGATAGCACTATCCGTAGCGAGCAGTACTTC.

This clone was seen just once. The chain links TRBV5-1 to TRBJ1-1, with 10 positions matching TRBD1. CDR1 and CDR2 from the germline V gene are SGHRS and YFSETQ. V trimming: 4 bases; J trimming: 5 bases; junction bases outside the gene matches: 8. CDR3 length: 15 residues. The CDR3 spells CASSLDGTGETEAFF. CDR3 bases: TGCGCCAGCAGCCTTGACGGGACAGGGGAGACTGAAGCTTTCTTT.

This clone was seen a handful of times. The genes are TRBV6-4 and TRBJ1-5, with 8 nucleotides matching TRBD1. The CDR3 runs to 13 residues. Germline loops: CDR1 MRHNA, CDR2 SNTAGT. J lost 7 bases, V lost 5 bases, and 4 bases had no gene match. The CDR3 sequence is CASSRDRGQPQHF. The CDR3 DNA reads as TGTGCCAGCAGTAGAGACAGGGGACAGCCCCAGCATTTT.

The chain carries TRBV7-9 and TRBJ2-5; tentatively, D is TRBD2 (5 bases). Near its end, the DNA agrees better with TRBJ2-7, so the J call may be wrong. Germline CDR1 is SEHNR and CDR2 is FQNEAQ (reference sequence). This CDR3 spans 12 amino acids. The CDR3: CASSPGDYEQYF. DNA for the CDR3: TGTGCCAGCAGCCCCGGGGACTACGAGCAGTACTTC.

The chain is built from TRBV6-1 and TRBJ2-7; D unresolved. From germline, CDR1 is MNHNS and CDR2 SASEGT. CDR3 length: 15 residues. V dropped 5 bases and J dropped 4 bases, with 18 bases sitting between them. The CDR3 protein is CASSFRRSQMYEQYF. DNA of the CDR3: TGTGCCAGCAGTTTCCGTCGGAGCCAGATGTACGAGCAGTACTTC.

This chain uses TRBV30 with TRBJ1-2, with TRBD1 matching over 9 bases. Germline trimming cut 0 bases from V and 8 bases from J; bases unmatched to any gene: 4. The CDR3 consists of 13 residues. Germline values: CDR1 GTSNPN, CDR2 SVGIG (reference sequence). CDR3 region: CAWSVQGAHGYTF. In nucleotides, the CDR3 is TGTGCCTGGAGTGTACAGGGGGCGCACGGCTACACCTTC.

The J gene is TRBJ2-1, the V gene TRBV4-2, with a tentative D call TRBD1 (5 bases). The CDR3 sequence is 15 residues long. Germline lookup yields CDR1 LGHNA and CDR2 YNFKEQ. Trimming took off 8 bases at V and 8 bases at J, with 22 bases between the two ends. The CDR3 is CASRLGRGPSDEQFF. In DNA, the CDR3 is TGTGCCAGCCGCCTCGGTAGGGGCCCCAGTGATGAGCAGTTCTTC.

V is TRBV6-4 and J is TRBJ2-2, with D maybe TRBD2 (7 bases). Trimming removed 6 bases at V and 6 bases at J, with 17 bases between. The CDR3 covers 15 residues. CDR1 is MRHNA, CDR2 SNTAGT, per germline. The CDR3 is CASSPLGGAAGELFF. For the CDR3, the DNA is TGTGCCAGCAGCCCCCTGGGGGGGGCCGCCGGGGAGCTGTTTTTT.

V is TRBV5-1 and J is TRBJ2-7; D remains unclear. The V gene's germline CDR1 is SGHRS and CDR2 YFSETQ. The V and J ends lost 1 base and 2 bases respectively, with 10 bases between them. CDR3 size: 14 residues. CDR3 amino acids: CASSLMVATYEQYF. CDR3 DNA sequence: TGCGCCAGCAGCTTGATGGTAGCTACCTACGAGCAGTACTTC.